These 11 T cell receptor beta chains were sequenced from one sample in a study of blood T cells in healthy people across ages. The authors ran a second PCR of about 7 to 11 cycles using a sample-barcoded 5' primer and a J-beta primer mix. A single record per CDR3 protein comes from TCRdb applying MiXCR to the 5' RACE reads. The repertoire holds hundreds of thousands of distinct CDR3 sequences, with roughly 44% as singletons. Sequencing input: blood. All receptors come from a man in his sixties in good health.

The gene calls are TRBV5-4 and TRBJ2-3, with 8 bases matching TRBD2. Trimming took 0 bases from V and 4 from J; bases not matched to a gene: 10. This CDR3 is built from 17 residues. The V gene's germline CDR1 is SGHNT and CDR2 YYREEE (reference sequence). The CDR3 DNA follows: TGTGCCAGCAGCTTGGCCGGGGGGGGGCGTAGACCAGATACGCAGTATTTT. It specifies CASSLAGGGRRPDTQYF. Together with reference TRBV5-4 and TRBJ2-3, the CDR3 gives the full variable domain: ETGVTQSPTHLIKTRGQQVTLRCSSQSGHNTVSWYQQALGQGPQFIFQYYREEENGRGNFPPRFSGLQFPNYSSELNVNALELDDSALYLCASSLAGGGRRPDTQYFGPGTRLTVL.

V is TRBV29-1 and J is TRBJ1-1, with D hard to call. CDR1 and CDR2 (germline): SQVTM, ANQGSEA. The CDR3 has 13 residues. Trimming left V 3 bases short and J 3 bases short, with 11 bases between. CDR3: CSVEKSRDTEAFF. DNA of the CDR3: TGCAGCGTTGAGAAGTCAAGGGACACTGAAGCTTTCTTT.

V usage is TRBV2 and J usage is TRBJ1-1; 7 bases align to TRBD1. The CDR3 covers 13 residues. The V gene end was trimmed by 4 bases and the J gene end by 6 bases; junction bases not matched to a gene: 5. Germline lookup yields CDR1 SNHLY and CDR2 FYNNEI. CDR3 region: CASSVQGFAEAFF. The CDR3 DNA reads TGTGCCAGCAGTGTACAGGGGTTCGCTGAAGCTTTCTTT.

This clonotype was counted only a few times. This chain joins TRBV20-1 and TRBJ2-5, with 11 bases fitting TRBD1. The DNA end is a closer match to TRBJ2-7, so the J assignment may be wrong. This CDR3 spans 14 amino acids. Germline CDR1 DFQATT, CDR2 SNEGSKA (reference sequence). The CDR3 DNA is TGCAGTGCTAGAAGGACAGGGGGCAACGGCGAGCAGTACTTC. It translates to CSARRTGGNGEQYF.

This clonotype was picked up a small number of times. This chain uses TRBV30 with TRBJ2-1; TRBD1 agrees at 7 bases. The ends lost 1 base at V and 5 bases at J; junction bases unmatched: 2. This CDR3 is built from 13 residues. Germline loops: CDR1 GTSNPN, CDR2 SVGIG (reference sequence). The CDR3 region has the DNA TGTGCCTGGAGTGGACAGGGCAACAATGAGCAGTTCTTC. This translates into CAWSGQGNNEQFF.

Comment on this clonotype: A much bigger clone sits one base away, suggesting this may be a read error. The chain couples TRBV20-1 to TRBJ1-2, with no clear D. Germline V gives CDR1 DFQATT, CDR2 SNEGSKA (reference sequence). This CDR3 is built from 10 residues. V gave up 6 bases and J gave up 8 bases, with 10 bases separating them. The CDR3: CSAFGRGYTF. The CDR3, as DNA: TGCAGTGCGTTCGGGAGAGGCTACACCTTC.

For this clonotype: One junction end does not reproduce the germline sequence, and a read error may be involved. The chain carries TRBV7-2 and TRBJ2-3, with unresolved D. The CDR3 consists of 12 residues. Germline values: CDR1 SGHTA, CDR2 FQGNSA. The DNA for the CDR3 is TGTGCCGGCAGCCGAGCTGGAGATACGCAGTATTTT. This encodes CAGSRAGDTQYF.

This sequence joins TRBV24-1 and TRBJ2-5, with D possibly being TRBD1 (6 bases). V lost 3 bases and J 5 bases, leaving 15 bases between the germline ends. Germline V CDR1 and CDR2: KGHDR, SFDVKD. The CDR3 is made up of 15 amino acids. CDR3 in DNA: TGTGCCACCAGTGATCACAGGGACCTTCGGGAGACCCAGTACTTC. Residues: CATSDHRDLRETQYF.

J is TRBJ1-2 and V is TRBV6-5; no definite D call. CDR3 size: 13 residues. Deletions cut 8 bases from V and 4 bases from J, with 14 bases between. Germline-derived CDR1 and CDR2 are MNHEY and SVGAGI. CDR3 nucleotide sequence: TGTGCCAGCTACAGCGAAGGGCCCTATGGCTACACCTTC. This sequence encodes CASYSEGPYGYTF.

The chain is built from TRBV18 and TRBJ1-1; D not certain. There are 15 residues in the CDR3. Trimming left V 3 bases short and J 0 bases short, with 11 bases between. The V gene's germline CDR1 is KGHSH and CDR2 LQKENI. CDR3 bases: TGTGCCAGCTCACCTTCTTCCAACATGAACACTGAAGCTTTCTTT. The encoded protein is CASSPSSNMNTEAFF.

Many counts were recorded for this clonotype. V and J are TRBV12-5 and TRBJ2-7; D call uncertain. The V gene's germline CDR1 is LGHNT and CDR2 FRNRAP. The CDR3 loop spans 12 amino acids. V lost 5 bases and J lost 4, with 9 bases in between. The CDR3 nucleotides are TGTGCTAGTGGTCCGCTCGGTTACGAGCAGTACTTC. It specifies CASGPLGYEQYF.